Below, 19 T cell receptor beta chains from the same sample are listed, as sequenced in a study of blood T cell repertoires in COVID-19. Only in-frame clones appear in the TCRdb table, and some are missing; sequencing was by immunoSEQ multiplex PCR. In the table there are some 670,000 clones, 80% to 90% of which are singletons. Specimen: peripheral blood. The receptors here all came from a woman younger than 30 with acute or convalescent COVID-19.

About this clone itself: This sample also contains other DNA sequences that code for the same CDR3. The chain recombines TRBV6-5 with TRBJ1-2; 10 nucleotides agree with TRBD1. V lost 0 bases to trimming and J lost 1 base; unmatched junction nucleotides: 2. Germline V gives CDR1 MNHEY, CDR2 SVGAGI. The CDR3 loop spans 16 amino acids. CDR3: CASSYSRTGGNYGYTF. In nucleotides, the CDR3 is TGTGCCAGCAGTTACTCTAGGACAGGGGGTAACTATGGCTACACCTTC.

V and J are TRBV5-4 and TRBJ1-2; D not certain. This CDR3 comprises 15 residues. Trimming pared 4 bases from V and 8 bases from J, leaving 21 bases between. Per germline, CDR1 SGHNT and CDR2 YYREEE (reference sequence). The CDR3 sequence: CASSARVGWEEGYTF. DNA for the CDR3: TGTGCCAGCAGCGCCCGTGTAGGTTGGGAGGAGGGCTACACCTTC.

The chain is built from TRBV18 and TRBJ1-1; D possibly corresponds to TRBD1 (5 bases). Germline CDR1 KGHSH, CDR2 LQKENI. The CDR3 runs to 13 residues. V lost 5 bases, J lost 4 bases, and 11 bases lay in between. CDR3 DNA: TGTGCCAGCTCATTGGGACTGTTCACTGAAGCTTTCTTT. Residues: CASSLGLFTEAFF.

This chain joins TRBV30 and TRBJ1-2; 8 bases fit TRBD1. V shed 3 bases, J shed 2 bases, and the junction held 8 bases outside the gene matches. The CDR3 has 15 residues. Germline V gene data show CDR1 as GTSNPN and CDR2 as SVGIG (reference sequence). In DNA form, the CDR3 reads TGTGCCTGGAGATCCCGGGACAGGAGAAACTATGGCTACACCTTC. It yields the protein CAWRSRDRRNYGYTF.

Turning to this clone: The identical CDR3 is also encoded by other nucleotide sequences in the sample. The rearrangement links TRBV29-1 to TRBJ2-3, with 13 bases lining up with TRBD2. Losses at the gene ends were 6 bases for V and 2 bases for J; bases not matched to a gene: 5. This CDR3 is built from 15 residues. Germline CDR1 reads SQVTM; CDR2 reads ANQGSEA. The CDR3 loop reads CSVPGLAGATDTQYF. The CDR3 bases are TGCAGCGTGCCTGGACTAGCGGGGGCCACAGATACGCAGTATTTT.

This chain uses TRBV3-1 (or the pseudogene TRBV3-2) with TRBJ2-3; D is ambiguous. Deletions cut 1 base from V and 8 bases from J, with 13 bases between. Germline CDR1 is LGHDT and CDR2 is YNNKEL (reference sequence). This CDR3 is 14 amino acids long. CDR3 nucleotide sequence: TGTGCCAGCAGCCAAGTTAATATGGCGGCTACGCAGTATTTT. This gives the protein CASSQVNMAATQYF.

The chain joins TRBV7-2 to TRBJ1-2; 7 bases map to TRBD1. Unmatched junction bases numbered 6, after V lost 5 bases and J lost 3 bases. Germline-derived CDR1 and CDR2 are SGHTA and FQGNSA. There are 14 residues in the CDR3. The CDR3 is CASSHGDRHYGYTF. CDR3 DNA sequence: TGTGCCAGCAGCCACGGGGACAGACACTATGGCTACACCTTC.

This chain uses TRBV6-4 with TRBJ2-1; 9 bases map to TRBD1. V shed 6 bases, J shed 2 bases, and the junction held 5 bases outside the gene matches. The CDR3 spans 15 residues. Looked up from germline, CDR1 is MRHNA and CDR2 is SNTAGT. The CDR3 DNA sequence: TGTGCCAGCAGCTCGGGACAGGGCACCTACAATGAGCAGTTCTTC. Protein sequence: CASSSGQGTYNEQFF.

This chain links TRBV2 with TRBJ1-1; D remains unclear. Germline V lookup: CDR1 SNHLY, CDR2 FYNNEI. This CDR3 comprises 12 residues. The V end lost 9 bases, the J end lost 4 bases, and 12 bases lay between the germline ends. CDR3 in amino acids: CARTWSLTEAFF. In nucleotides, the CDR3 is TGTGCCAGGACTTGGTCCCTCACTGAAGCTTTCTTT.

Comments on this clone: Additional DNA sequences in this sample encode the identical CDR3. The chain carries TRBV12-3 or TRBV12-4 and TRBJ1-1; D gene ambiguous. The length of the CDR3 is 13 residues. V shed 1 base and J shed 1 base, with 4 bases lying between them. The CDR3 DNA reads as TGTGCCAGCAGTTTAGGACAGAACACTGAAGCTTTCTTT. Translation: CASSLGQNTEAFF.

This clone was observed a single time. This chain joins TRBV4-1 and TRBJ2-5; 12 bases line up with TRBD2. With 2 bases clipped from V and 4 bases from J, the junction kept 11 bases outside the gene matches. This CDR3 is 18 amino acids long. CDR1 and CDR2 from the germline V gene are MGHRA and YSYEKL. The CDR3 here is CASSQLTSGGQRGETQYF. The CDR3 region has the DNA TGCGCCAGCAGCCAATTGACTAGCGGGGGCCAACGAGGAGAGACCCAGTACTTC.

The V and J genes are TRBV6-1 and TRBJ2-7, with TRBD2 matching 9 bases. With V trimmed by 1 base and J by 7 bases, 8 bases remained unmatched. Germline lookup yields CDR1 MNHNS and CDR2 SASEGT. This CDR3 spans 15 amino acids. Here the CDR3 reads CASSEVASGATEQYF. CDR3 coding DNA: TGTGCCAGCAGTGAAGTGGCTAGCGGGGCGACAGAGCAGTACTTC.

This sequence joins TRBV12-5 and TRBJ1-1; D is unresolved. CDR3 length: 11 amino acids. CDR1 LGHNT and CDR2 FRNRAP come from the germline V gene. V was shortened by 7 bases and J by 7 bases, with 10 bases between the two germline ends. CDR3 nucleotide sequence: TGTGCTAGTGCCCTTCGGGGTGAAGCTTTCTTT. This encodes CASALRGEAFF.

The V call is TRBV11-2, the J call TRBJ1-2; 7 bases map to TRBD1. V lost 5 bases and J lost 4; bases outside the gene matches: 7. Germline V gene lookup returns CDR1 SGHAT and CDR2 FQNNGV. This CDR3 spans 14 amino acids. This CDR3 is CASSETGVGYGYTF. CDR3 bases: TGTGCCAGCAGCGAAACAGGGGTTGGCTATGGCTACACCTTC. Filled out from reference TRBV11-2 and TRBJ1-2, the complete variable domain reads EAGVAQSPRYKIIEKRQSVAFWCNPISGHATLYWYQQILGQGPKLLIQFQNNGVVDDSQLPKDRFSAERLKGVDSTLKIQPAKLEDSAVYLCASSETGVGYGYTFGSGTRLTVV.

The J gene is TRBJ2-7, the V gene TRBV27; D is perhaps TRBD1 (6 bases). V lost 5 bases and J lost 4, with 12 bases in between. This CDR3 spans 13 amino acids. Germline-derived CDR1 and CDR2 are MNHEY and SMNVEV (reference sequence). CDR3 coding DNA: TGTGCCAGCAGTGCAGGGGTTGGGTACGAGCAGTACTTC. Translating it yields CASSAGVGYEQYF.

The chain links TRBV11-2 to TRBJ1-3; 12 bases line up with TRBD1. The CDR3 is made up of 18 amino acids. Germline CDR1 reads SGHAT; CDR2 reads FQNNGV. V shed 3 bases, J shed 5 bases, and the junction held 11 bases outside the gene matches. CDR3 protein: CASSFLGEGQGARNTIYF. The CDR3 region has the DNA TGTGCCAGCAGCTTCTTGGGAGAGGGACAGGGGGCCAGAAACACCATATATTTT.

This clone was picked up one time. The CDR3 DNA follows: TGTGCCAGCAGCAGTGACAGGGGGAGATCAAACTATGGCTACACCTTC. This translates into CASSSDRGRSNYGYTF. This chain links TRBV7-2 with TRBJ1-2; 9 bases are a match to TRBD1. The germline gives CDR1 SGHTA, CDR2 FQGNSA. The CDR3 is 16 residues long. V gave up 5 bases and J gave up 2 bases; unmatched junction bases: 9.

The CDR3, as DNA: TGCGCCAGCAGCCGGGGGTACCGGGACAGGGGTGGCTACACCTTC. Protein sequence: CASSRGYRDRGGYTF. This chain uses TRBV4-3 with TRBJ1-2; the match to TRBD1 covers 10 bases. This CDR3 has 15 residues. The J segment lost 7 bases and the V segment lost 4 bases, leaving 9 bases of the junction unmatched. Germline V gives CDR1 LGHNA, CDR2 YSLEER.

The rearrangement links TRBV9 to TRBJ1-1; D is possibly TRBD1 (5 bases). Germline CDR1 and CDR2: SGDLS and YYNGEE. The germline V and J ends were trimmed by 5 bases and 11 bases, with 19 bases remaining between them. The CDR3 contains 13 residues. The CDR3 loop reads CASSPAWGGLAFF. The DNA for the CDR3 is TGTGCCAGCAGTCCTGCCTGGGGGGGACTGGCTTTCTTT.